The 13 T cell receptor beta chains below come from one sample, sequenced in a study of blood T cell repertoires in COVID-19. Measured with immunoSEQ multiplex PCR; TCRdb has only the in-frame clones, and not every one. Among 150,000 to 200,000 clones, about four fifths were seen once, and the ten largest hold about 7.1%. The sequencing input was peripheral blood. The receptors here all came from a woman aged 70 to 79 with COVID-19, enrolled during active disease.

This chain uses TRBV16 with TRBJ2-1; D is unresolved. The germline CDR1 and CDR2 sequences are KGHSY and FQNENV. V shed 2 bases and J shed 1 base, with 9 bases lying between them. The CDR3 runs 15 residues. DNA of the CDR3: TGTGCCAGCAGCCAACCTCCTCCTTCCTACAATGAGCAGTTCTTC. Its translation is CASSQPPPSYNEQFF.

In this sample, this clone turned up a few times. V is TRBV3-1 (or the pseudogene TRBV3-2) and J is TRBJ1-2; no definite D call. CDR3 length equals 16 residues. The V end lost 4 bases, the J end lost 0 bases, and 15 bases lay between the germline ends. CDR1 is LGHDT, CDR2 YNNKEL, per germline (reference sequence). DNA for the CDR3: TGTGCCAGCAGCCTCCGCCCCCGAGGAGCTAACTATGGCTACACCTTC. This codes for CASSLRPRGANYGYTF.

The chain recombines TRBV7-2 with TRBJ1-2, with D possibly matching TRBD1 (5 bases). The germline V and J ends were trimmed by 6 bases and 8 bases, with 13 bases remaining between them. The CDR3 totals 12 residues. Germline lookup yields CDR1 SGHTA and CDR2 FQGNSA. The CDR3 DNA sequence: TGTGCCAGCAGTTCCTCTAGACAGGGCTACACCTTC. Translated, it gives CASSSSRQGYTF.

The rearrangement uses TRBV12-3 or TRBV12-4 and TRBJ1-2; D is undetermined. Trimming stripped 6 bases from V and 5 bases from J, with 13 bases between. This CDR3 region has 13 residues. CDR3 coding DNA: TGTGCCAGCAGCCCCCGTTATCTTTATGGCTACACCTTC. Encoded protein: CASSPRYLYGYTF.

The J gene is TRBJ1-3, the V gene TRBV7-6, with D possibly matching TRBD1 (5 bases). There are 16 residues in the CDR3. Germline-derived CDR1 and CDR2 are SGHVS and FNYEAQ. The ends were cut back, 5 bases at V and 0 bases at J, with 14 bases in the middle. This CDR3 reads CASSPRGESSGNTIYF. The CDR3 DNA sequence: TGTGCCAGCAGCCCTCGGGGGGAGAGCTCTGGAAACACCATATATTTT.

The CDR3 spells CASSSQAGVTEQFF. The CDR3 DNA is TGTGCCAGCAGCTCACAAGCGGGAGTAACTGAGCAGTTCTTC. The chain carries TRBV7-3 and TRBJ2-1; 8 nucleotides match TRBD2. The germline CDR1 and CDR2 sequences are SGHTA and FQGTGA. This CDR3 is built from 14 residues. With 4 bases clipped from V and 9 bases from J, the junction kept 8 bases outside the gene matches.

The DNA of the CDR3 is TGTGCCAGCAGCGTAGTAGGACACAGCTCTGGGGCCAACGTCCTGACTTTC. It translates to CASSVVGHSSGANVLTF. The chain couples TRBV9 to TRBJ2-6; weak D call: TRBD1 (5 bases). Trimming took 0 bases from V and 0 from J, leaving 10 bases between them. The CDR3 is made up of 17 amino acids. The germline V gene encodes CDR1 SGDLS and CDR2 YYNGEE.

V usage is TRBV11-3 and J usage is TRBJ2-1, with D possibly being TRBD2 (6 bases). Germline V gives CDR1 SGHNT, CDR2 YENEEA. Trimming cost V 5 bases and J 6 bases, with 14 bases left between them. The CDR3 is 14 residues long. The CDR3 DNA sequence: TGTGCCAGCAGCCGATCCGGGAGTATCAATGAGCAGTTCTTC. Translation gives CASSRSGSINEQFF.

This rearrangement joins TRBV18 to TRBJ1-6; D remains unclear. Germline V lookup: CDR1 KGHSH, CDR2 LQKENI. V was cut by 1 base and J by 8 bases, with 9 bases left in between. The CDR3 runs 14 residues. As DNA, the CDR3 is TGTGCCAGCTCACCACGAGAGGCTGATTCACCCCTCCACTTT. It translates to CASSPREADSPLHF. Full variable domain (rest looked up from reference TRBV18 and TRBJ1-6): NAGVMQNPRHLVRRRGQEARLRCSPMKGHSHVYWYRQLPEEGLKFMVYLQKENIIDESGMPKERFSAEFPKEGPSILRIQQVVRGDSAAYFCASSPREADSPLHFGNGTRLTVT.

This chain connects TRBV19 to TRBJ1-4; TRBD1 aligns across 9 bases. Germline V CDR1 and CDR2: LNHDA, SQIVND (reference sequence). There are 17 residues in the CDR3. After removal of 6 bases from V and 6 bases from J, the junction contained 14 bases not matched to a gene. This CDR3 is CASSRRRDRVGDEKLFF. CDR3 DNA sequence: TGTGCCAGTAGCCGACGGCGGGACAGGGTGGGGGATGAAAAACTGTTTTTT.

The chain has TRBV4-2 and TRBJ2-1; D is undetermined. Germline V gives CDR1 LGHNA, CDR2 YNFKEQ. V lost 2 bases and J lost 6, with 5 bases in between. CDR3 size: 12 residues. The CDR3 loop reads CASSQNLNEQFF. CDR3 in DNA: TGTGCCAGCAGCCAAAATCTCAATGAGCAGTTCTTC.

The chain employs TRBV5-1 and TRBJ2-7; 15 nucleotides agree with TRBD2. Per the germline V gene, CDR1 is SGHRS and CDR2 is YFSETQ. V was pared by 3 bases and J by 3 bases, with 4 bases of the junction left unmatched. CDR3 size: 16 residues. In nucleotides, the CDR3 is TGCGCCAGCAGCTCCGGACTAGCGGGAGGGGGCTACGAGCAGTACTTC. It specifies CASSSGLAGGGYEQYF. Complete variable domain (other parts from reference TRBV5-1 and TRBJ2-7): KAGVTQTPRYLIKTRGQQVTLSCSPISGHRSVSWYQQTPGQGLQFLFEYFSETQRNKGNFPGRFSGRQFSNSRSEMNVSTLELGDSALYLCASSSGLAGGGYEQYFGPGTRLTVT.

Concerning this clone: This specimen includes other DNA sequences encoding the same CDR3. V usage is TRBV6-5 and J usage is TRBJ1-1, with D perhaps TRBD1 (6 bases). Germline V gene data show CDR1 as MNHEY and CDR2 as SVGAGI. CDR3 size: 14 residues. Trimming took off 6 bases at V and 0 bases at J, with 11 bases between the two ends. CDR3 DNA: TGTGCCAGCAGCCTACAGGGCATGAACACTGAAGCTTTCTTT. Its protein product is CASSLQGMNTEAFF.